Listed here are 27 T cell receptor beta chains from one sample, sequenced in a study of blood T cell repertoires in COVID-19. Clones were sequenced by immunoSEQ multiplex PCR, and TCRdb holds only the in-frame ones, with some missing. The sample has over 150,000 clones, 79% seen once. Sequenced input: PBMCs or T cells enriched from blood (not recorded which). These receptor sequences come from a woman in her 70s in a cohort exposed to, infected with or recovered from COVID-19 (not recorded which).

This CDR3 is CASSQRLQDYYGYTF. For the CDR3, the DNA is TGTGCCAGCAGCCAACGGCTACAGGATTACTATGGCTACACCTTC. This chain joins TRBV3-1 (or the pseudogene TRBV3-2) and TRBJ1-2, with D perhaps matching TRBD1 (5 bases). Germline V lookup: CDR1 LGHDT, CDR2 YNNKEL (reference sequence). The CDR3 runs to 15 residues. Trimming took 2 bases from V and 3 from J, leaving 13 bases between them.

This clone was detected only once. J is TRBJ2-2 and V is TRBV28; maybe TRBD1 (7 bases). Germline-derived CDR1 and CDR2 are MDHEN and SYDVKM. V was pared by 7 bases and J by 3 bases, with 15 bases between. CDR3 length equals 15 residues. The CDR3 DNA sequence: TGTGCCAGCACAAAAAGGAGGGGGCACACCGGGGAGCTGTTTTTT. As protein: CASTKRRGHTGELFF.

J is TRBJ2-3 and V is TRBV11-3; 8 bases are a match to TRBD2. With 1 base clipped from V and 0 bases from J, the junction kept 3 bases outside the gene matches. This CDR3 contains 16 residues. The V gene's germline CDR1 is SGHNT and CDR2 YENEEA. The CDR3 sequence: CASSLGASGSTDTQYF. The DNA of the CDR3 is TGTGCCAGCAGCTTAGGGGCTAGCGGGAGCACAGATACGCAGTATTTT.

The CDR3 nucleotides are TGTGCCAGCAGCAAAACAAGCTCCTACGAGCAGTACTTC. It codes for CASSKTSSYEQYF. The V and J genes are TRBV27 and TRBJ2-7; D unresolved. The V and J ends lost 6 bases and 0 bases respectively, with 9 bases between them. The CDR3 has 13 amino acids. Per germline, CDR1 MNHEY and CDR2 SMNVEV (reference sequence).

This sequence joins TRBV28 and TRBJ2-5; 9 bases map to TRBD1. V was clipped by 1 base and J by 5 bases; unmatched bases: 11. This CDR3 contains 17 residues. Looked up from germline, CDR1 is MDHEN and CDR2 is SYDVKM. CDR3 DNA sequence: TGTGCCAGCAGTTTATTCACAGGGGGCTGGGTGGGGGAGACCCAGTACTTC. It specifies CASSLFTGGWVGETQYF.

This clone appeared a few times. This sequence joins TRBV5-1 and TRBJ2-7, with TRBD2 identical over 15 bases. From germline, CDR1 is SGHRS and CDR2 YFSETQ. The CDR3 contains 15 residues. V lost 3 bases to trimming and J lost 3 bases; unmatched junction nucleotides: 1. CDR3 sequence reads: CASSSGLAGGYEQYF. CDR3 DNA sequence: TGCGCCAGCAGCTCGGGACTAGCGGGAGGCTACGAGCAGTACTTC.

The count of this clone is one. This chain joins TRBV7-9 and TRBJ1-4; 7 nucleotides align to TRBD1. J was trimmed by 7 bases and V by 5 bases; bases with no gene match: 10. The germline CDR1 and CDR2 sequences are SEHNR and FQNEAQ (reference sequence). This CDR3 spans 15 amino acids. The CDR3 here is CASSPNTGVGEKLFF. In DNA form, the CDR3 reads TGTGCCAGCAGCCCGAATACAGGGGTTGGTGAAAAACTGTTTTTT.

The rearrangement uses TRBV5-1 and TRBJ1-2; tentatively, D is TRBD1 (6 bases). The CDR3 covers 16 residues. Germline values: CDR1 SGHRS, CDR2 YFSETQ. Between the trimmed V and J ends, which lost 4 bases and 2 bases, there was a span of 18 bases. CDR3 in amino acids: CASSTYFGQFNYGYTF. The CDR3 region has the DNA TGCGCCAGCAGCACTTATTTTGGACAGTTCAACTATGGCTACACCTTC.

The rearrangement joins TRBV11-2 to TRBJ2-7; the match to TRBD1 covers 12 bases. The length of the CDR3 is 15 residues. The V segment lost 5 bases and the J segment 7 bases; nucleotides outside the gene matches: 9. Germline lookup yields CDR1 SGHAT and CDR2 FQNNGV. CDR3 protein: CASSKGQGASNEQYF. The CDR3 nucleotides read TGTGCCAGCAGCAAGGGACAGGGGGCTAGCAATGAGCAGTACTTC.

V gene TRBV7-2 combines with J gene TRBJ1-2; 8 bases fit TRBD1. CDR1 and CDR2 (germline): SGHTA, FQGNSA. V was pared by 5 bases and J by 1 base, with 3 bases of the junction left unmatched. This CDR3 is built from 14 residues. CDR3 in DNA: TGTGCCAGCAGCCAAACAGGGGGTAACTATGGCTACACCTTC. This translates into CASSQTGGNYGYTF. The whole variable domain, remainder taken from reference TRBV7-2 and TRBJ1-2, is GAGVSQSPSNKVTEKGKDVELRCDPISGHTALYWYRQSLGQGLEFLIYFQGNSAPDKSGLPSDRFSAERTGGSVSTLTIQRTQQEDSAVYLCASSQTGGNYGYTFGSGTRLTVV.

The chain recombines TRBV5-8 with TRBJ2-3; 9 bases align to TRBD2. Per the germline V gene, CDR1 is SGHTS and CDR2 is YDEGEE. The CDR3 loop spans 16 amino acids. Losses at the gene ends were 2 bases for V and 2 bases for J; bases not matched to a gene: 6. CDR3 residues: CASSFYSGRVTDTQYF. CDR3 DNA sequence: TGTGCCAGCAGCTTCTATAGCGGGAGAGTCACAGATACGCAGTATTTT.

The gene calls are TRBV6-2 or TRBV6-3 and TRBJ2-1; 8 bases map to TRBD2. J was trimmed by 6 bases and V by 1 base; bases with no gene match: 8. The CDR3 has 16 residues. CDR1 is MNHEY and CDR2 is SVGEGT in the germline V gene. CDR3 coding DNA: TGTGCCAGCAGTTACTGGAGTAGCGGGACGAGCAATGAGCAGTTCTTC. Residues: CASSYWSSGTSNEQFF.

The genes are TRBV29-1 and TRBJ2-1; the match to TRBD2 covers 7 bases. Germline V CDR1 and CDR2: SQVTM, ANQGSEA. V shed 7 bases and J 4 bases; nucleotides not matched to a gene: 7. The CDR3 loop spans 13 amino acids. The CDR3 coding sequence is TGCAGCGGATCTAGCGGACTATACAATGAGCAGTTCTTC. It translates to CSGSSGLYNEQFF.

This chain joins TRBV28 and TRBJ1-2, with no clear D. The V gene lost 3 bases and the J gene lost 6 bases, with 14 bases spanning the gap. Looked up from germline, CDR1 is MDHEN and CDR2 is SYDVKM. The CDR3 spans 14 residues. The CDR3 nucleotides are TGTGCCAGCAGTTTCGTCCTTACCCAGGATGGCTACACCTTC. This translates into CASSFVLTQDGYTF.

The J gene is TRBJ2-2, the V gene TRBV3-1 (or the pseudogene TRBV3-2); D is uncertain. Germline CDR1 is LGHDT and CDR2 is YNNKEL (reference sequence). This CDR3 contains 12 residues. V was trimmed by 4 bases and J by 6 bases, leaving 6 bases between them. Here the CDR3 DNA reads TGTGCCAGCAGCCGCGGCGCCGGGGAGCTGTTTTTT. Translated, it gives CASSRGAGELFF.

This clone showed up just once. J is TRBJ2-2 and V is TRBV5-8; TRBD2 matches 9 bases. Per the germline V gene, CDR1 is SGHTS and CDR2 is YDEGEE. V was clipped by 0 bases and J by 2 bases; unmatched bases: 8. The CDR3 has 18 amino acids. The CDR3: CASSLAGLAGANTGELFF. The CDR3 DNA sequence: TGTGCCAGCAGCTTGGCCGGGTTAGCGGGAGCTAACACCGGGGAGCTGTTTTTT.

About this clone: Other DNA sequences in the sample encode the same CDR3. V usage is TRBV18 and J usage is TRBJ2-1; no clear D gene. The CDR3 loop spans 13 amino acids. Germline V CDR1 and CDR2: KGHSH, LQKENI. V gave up 3 bases and J gave up 4 bases, with 7 bases separating them. CDR3: CASSPAVYNEQFF. The CDR3, as DNA: TGTGCCAGCTCACCGGCCGTTTACAATGAGCAGTTCTTC. Full variable domain (rest looked up from reference TRBV18 and TRBJ2-1): NAGVMQNPRHLVRRRGQEARLRCSPMKGHSHVYWYRQLPEEGLKFMVYLQKENIIDESGMPKERFSAEFPKEGPSILRIQQVVRGDSAAYFCASSPAVYNEQFFGPGTRLTVL.

The genes are TRBV3-1 (or the pseudogene TRBV3-2) and TRBJ2-7, with 10 nucleotides matching TRBD2. This CDR3 spans 15 amino acids. V was pared by 0 bases and J by 1 base, with 0 bases of the junction left unmatched. Germline-derived CDR1 and CDR2 are LGHDT and YNNKEL (reference sequence). The CDR3 region has the DNA TGTGCCAGCAGCCAAGAGGGACTAGCGTCCTACGAGCAGTACTTC. Amino acids: CASSQEGLASYEQYF.

This chain uses TRBV28 with TRBJ2-1, with 8 bases fitting TRBD2. The CDR3 totals 16 residues. The V gene end was trimmed by 4 bases and the J gene end by 4 bases; junction bases not matched to a gene: 9. CDR1 and CDR2 (germline): MDHEN, SYDVKM. The CDR3 reads CASSSARVAGYNEQFF. The CDR3 DNA is TGTGCCAGCAGTTCCGCCAGGGTAGCGGGGTACAATGAGCAGTTCTTC. Using reference TRBV28 and TRBJ2-1 for the parts outside the CDR3, the full variable domain is DVKVTQSSRYLVKRTGEKVFLECVQDMDHENMFWYRQDPGLGLRLIYFSYDVKMKEKGDIPEGYSVSREKKERFSLILESASTNQTSMYLCASSSARVAGYNEQFFGPGTRLTVL.

The chain couples TRBV7-2 to TRBJ2-7, with D possibly being TRBD1 (6 bases). The CDR3 extends over 13 amino acids. V was pared by 1 base and J by 3 bases, with 7 bases between. The V gene's germline CDR1 is SGHTA and CDR2 FQGNSA. In DNA, the CDR3 is TGTGCCAGCAGCTTAGAAGGGGGCTACGAGCAGTACTTC. This translates into CASSLEGGYEQYF.

This chain connects TRBV19 to TRBJ1-2; possible D gene TRBD1, 6 bases. The CDR3 covers 16 residues. V lost 6 bases, J lost 0 bases, and 17 bases lay in between. Germline assignment: CDR1 LNHDA and CDR2 SQIVND (reference sequence). The CDR3 loop reads CASSPWGRPTNYGYTF. The DNA of the CDR3 is TGTGCCAGTAGCCCCTGGGGGCGGCCGACTAACTATGGCTACACCTTC.

The gene calls are TRBV29-1 and TRBJ2-5; D is possibly TRBD2 (5 bases). Per the germline V gene, CDR1 is SQVTM and CDR2 is ANQGSEA. V lost 4 bases and J 1 base, leaving 10 bases between the germline ends. The CDR3 is made up of 13 amino acids. In nucleotides, the CDR3 is TGCAGCGTTGGGAGGCAGATCCAAGAGACCCAGTACTTC. Translated, it gives CSVGRQIQETQYF.

The CDR3 DNA reads TGTGCCAGCAGCCAAAGGCGGGGAGATCCCCCTCACTTT. Protein sequence: CASSQRRGDPPHF. The chain carries TRBV3-1 (or the pseudogene TRBV3-2) and TRBJ1-6, with unresolved D. The ends were cut back, 2 bases at V and 19 bases at J, with 18 bases in the middle. Germline V CDR1 and CDR2: LGHDT, YNNKEL (reference sequence). This CDR3 spans 13 amino acids.

The chain couples TRBV7-3 to TRBJ2-6; TRBD1 aligns across 7 bases. CDR1 is SGHTA and CDR2 is FQGTGA in the germline V gene. V lost 5 bases, J lost 9 bases, and 13 bases stayed unmatched. The CDR3 extends over 16 amino acids. The CDR3 DNA is TGTGCCAGCAGCCCCAGGGACAGAGATAACCTCAACGTCCTGACTTTC. Translated: CASSPRDRDNLNVLTF.

The J gene is TRBJ1-2, the V gene TRBV6-2 or TRBV6-3; perhaps TRBD1 as D (5 bases). This CDR3 has 11 residues. The germline CDR1 and CDR2 sequences are MNHEY and SVGEGT. V lost 6 bases, J lost 10 bases, and 12 bases lay in between. For the CDR3, the DNA is TGTGCCAGCAGCCGAGGACACGACTACACCTTC. Amino acids: CASSRGHDYTF.

The chain carries TRBV11-2 and TRBJ1-1, with D perhaps TRBD1 (5 bases). The germline CDR1 and CDR2 sequences are SGHAT and FQNNGV. Trimming shortened V by 3 bases and J by 4 bases, and 9 bases separated the two germline ends. The CDR3 runs to 13 residues. The CDR3 nucleotides are TGTGCCAGCAGCTTCCAGGGAGGCACTGAAGCTTTCTTT. Its protein product is CASSFQGGTEAFF.

Comment on this clone: At the DNA level, this CDR3 is encoded by other sequences in the same sample as well. CDR3 sequence: CASSRLSYNEQFF. In DNA, the CDR3 is TGTGCCAGCAGCCGTTTATCCTACAATGAGCAGTTCTTC. This chain joins TRBV12-3 or TRBV12-4 and TRBJ2-1; no firm D call. With 6 bases removed from V and 1 base from J, the gap between germline ends came to 7 bases. This CDR3 spans 13 amino acids.